The T cell receptor (beta chain) under discussion was sequenced for a study of human T cells and chemical hapten exposure. Time point meaning: pre-sensitization, week 0. Treatment described: therapeutic diphenylcyclopropenone sensitization with weekly scalp DPC. MiXCR was run by TCRdb on the RACE reads, yielding one entry per CDR3 protein. Of more than 70,000 distinct CDR3 sequences detected, over 6.5% appear once; the ten largest clones hold 2.6%. Trimming removed 5 bases at V and 1 base at J, with 17 bases between. Germline values: CDR1 MNHEY, CDR2 SVGAGI. The CDR3 extends over 16 amino acids. This clonotype was recorded many times.

This rearrangement joins TRBV6-5 to TRBJ2-5; a possible D gene is TRBD2 (6 bases). The material sequenced was whole blood, taken in connection with sensitization to the hapten diphenylcyclopropenone (DPC). This receptor was taken from a man aged 40-49 years with alopecia areata. Some clones in this sample may be carry-over from other donors' samples. In DNA form, the CDR3 reads TGTGCCAGCAGTCGGGACTTTATTAGGCTCCAAGAGACCCAGTACTTC. The encoded protein is CASSRDFIRLQETQYF.